These 10 T cell receptor beta chains were sequenced from one sample in a study of shared clonotypes between healthy human individuals. Sequencing used immunoSEQ multiplex PCR; TCRdb keeps in-frame clones, though not all of them. The data contain about 700,000 clones, roughly 70% of them singletons. What was sequenced was memory CD4+ T cells sorted from blood. As to subset: CD45RA-negative fraction. The receptor source for this set is a woman aged 25 to 39 in good health.

The rearrangement uses TRBV11-2 and TRBJ2-1; D may be TRBD1 (6 bases). The CDR3 runs to 16 residues. CDR1 and CDR2 from the germline V gene are SGHAT and FQNNGV. The ends were cut back, 2 bases at V and 0 bases at J, with 11 bases in the middle. Here the CDR3 reads CASSLQGFNSYNEQFF. The CDR3 DNA reads TGTGCCAGCAGCTTACAGGGGTTCAACTCCTACAATGAGCAGTTCTTC. Full variable domain (remainder filled in from reference TRBV11-2 and TRBJ2-1): EAGVAQSPRYKIIEKRQSVAFWCNPISGHATLYWYQQILGQGPKLLIQFQNNGVVDDSQLPKDRFSAERLKGVDSTLKIQPAKLEDSAVYLCASSLQGFNSYNEQFFGPGTRLTVL.

The rearrangement uses TRBV28 and TRBJ2-7, with 7 bases aligning to TRBD2. V lost 5 bases to trimming and J lost 3 bases; unmatched junction nucleotides: 4. The CDR3 runs to 13 residues. Germline assignment: CDR1 MDHEN and CDR2 SYDVKM. CDR3 in amino acids: CASSAVAGYEQYF. The CDR3 DNA follows: TGTGCCAGCAGTGCCGTAGCGGGCTACGAGCAGTACTTC.

The chain recombines TRBV7-9 with TRBJ2-2; possible D gene TRBD2, 6 bases. V lost 2 bases to trimming and J lost 4 bases, with 14 bases between them. The CDR3 totals 16 residues. CDR1 is SEHNR and CDR2 is FQNEAQ in the germline V gene (reference sequence). The CDR3 region has the DNA TGTGCCAGCAGCTTACCTACTAGCTATGGCACCGGGGAGCTGTTTTTT. Protein product: CASSLPTSYGTGELFF. Together with reference TRBV7-9 and TRBJ2-2, the CDR3 gives the full variable domain: DTGVSQNPRHKITKRGQNVTFRCDPISEHNRLYWYRQTLGQGPEFLTYFQNEAQLEKSRLLSDRFSAERPKGSFSTLEIQRTEQGDSAMYLCASSLPTSYGTGELFFGEGSRLTVL.

This clone was counted a few times. The chain employs TRBV6-1 and TRBJ2-5; D is undetermined. Trimming left V 1 base short and J 3 bases short, with 6 bases between. This CDR3 has 13 amino acids. CDR1 is MNHNS and CDR2 is SASEGT in the germline V gene. The CDR3 sequence: CASSEGVEETQYF. Here the CDR3 DNA reads TGTGCCAGCAGTGAAGGTGTAGAAGAGACCCAGTACTTC.

V gene TRBV21-1 combines with J gene TRBJ1-5. TRBV21-1 is a documented pseudogene. The CDR3 runs to 15 residues. DNA for the CDR3: TGTGCCAGCAGCAAAGGGACGGAACCCAATCAGCCCCAGCATTTT. This sequence encodes CASSKGTEPNQPQHF.

The J gene is TRBJ2-3, the V gene TRBV10-2; D is perhaps TRBD2 (6 bases). V was clipped by 8 bases and J by 6 bases, with 21 bases between them. This CDR3 is built from 15 residues. CDR1 is WSHSY, CDR2 SAAADI, per germline. CDR3 region: CASAKGRGTWDTQYF. For the CDR3, the DNA is TGCGCCAGCGCGAAGGGACGGGGGACCTGGGATACGCAGTATTTT.

This clone was picked up a small number of times. The chain links TRBV6-6 to TRBJ1-2; 7 bases are shared with TRBD1. J gave up 9 bases and V 4 bases, and 11 bases lay outside the gene matches. Germline V CDR1 and CDR2: MNHNY, SVGAGI (reference sequence). This CDR3 comprises 14 residues. CDR3 residues: CASSSSDREGSYTF. The CDR3 DNA is TGTGCCAGCAGTTCCAGCGACAGGGAAGGTAGCTACACCTTC.

The CDR3 region has the DNA TGTGCCTGGAGGGGGGAAAAGGGGACTAGCGGGAGATTTAATCCTTTTCCCAAAACCTACGAGCAGTACTTC. It encodes CAWRGEKGTSGRFNPFPKTYEQYF. V is TRBV30 and J is TRBJ2-7; 14 bases agree with TRBD2. The CDR3 is 24 amino acids. CDR1 GTSNPN and CDR2 SVGIG come from the germline V gene (reference sequence). The V gene end was trimmed by 3 bases and the J gene end by 2 bases; junction bases not matched to a gene: 30.

The chain couples TRBV5-1 to TRBJ2-7; 12 bases line up with TRBD2. This CDR3 spans 16 amino acids. The V gene's germline CDR1 is SGHRS and CDR2 YFSETQ. V dropped 3 bases and J dropped 6; count of bases not matched to a gene: 10. The CDR3 is CASSSTSGSSYGEQYF. The CDR3 bases are TGCGCCAGCAGCTCGACTAGCGGGAGTTCCTACGGCGAGCAGTACTTC.

V gene TRBV5-5 combines with J gene TRBJ2-5; D not resolved. Germline V gene sequence: CDR1 SGHKS, CDR2 YYEKEE (reference sequence). The CDR3 runs to 13 residues. V lost 3 bases and J 0 bases, leaving 6 bases between the germline ends. The CDR3 sequence is CASSWTDQETQYF. The CDR3 DNA sequence: TGTGCCAGCAGCTGGACGGACCAAGAGACCCAGTACTTC.